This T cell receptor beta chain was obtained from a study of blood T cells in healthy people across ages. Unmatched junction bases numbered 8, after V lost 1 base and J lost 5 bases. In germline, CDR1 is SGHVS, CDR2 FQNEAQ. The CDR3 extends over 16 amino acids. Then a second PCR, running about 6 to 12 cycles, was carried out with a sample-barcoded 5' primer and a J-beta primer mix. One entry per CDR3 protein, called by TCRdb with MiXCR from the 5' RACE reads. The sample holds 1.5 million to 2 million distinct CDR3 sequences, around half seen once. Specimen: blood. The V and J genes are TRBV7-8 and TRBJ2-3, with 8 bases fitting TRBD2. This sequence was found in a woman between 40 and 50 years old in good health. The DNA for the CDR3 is TGTGCCAGCAGCTTAGGGGCGGCGGGGGGAGTAGATACGCAGTATTTT. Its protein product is CASSLGAAGGVDTQYF.